A selection of T cell receptor beta chains follows, all from one sample in a study of T cell repertoires in cytomegalovirus infection. Each CDR3 protein gets one entry after TCRdb re-called the reads with MiXCR. The table records about 740,000 distinct CDR3 sequences, roughly 36% of them present only once. Specimen: PBMCs. The receptors here all came from a human donor in good health (CMV status not recorded). Some clones in this sample may be carry-over from other donors' samples. CDR3s include the opening cysteine and the closing phenylalanine or tryptophan. D genes are given only for firm matches. Only some rows state a clone size, as once, few, many or a class for expanded clones.

d_call clone_size j_call v_call cdr3_aa cdr3_nt
. many TRBJ1-5 TRBV7-2 CASSLEGISNQPQHF TGTGCCAGCAGCTTAGAAGGGATCTCCAATCAGCCCCAGCATTTT
. . TRBJ2-1 TRBV6-6 CASTHRARSGREQFF TGTGCCAGCACCCACCGGGCCCGAAGTGGGAGGGAGCAGTTCTTC
. . TRBJ1-5 TRBV5-4 CASSLDRRVGQPQHF TGTGCCAGCAGCTTGGACAGGAGGGTCGGGCAGCCCCAGCATTTT
. many TRBJ1-4 TRBV7-6 CASSSSGVTNEKLFF TGTGCCAGCAGCTCTTCAGGGGTCACTAATGAAAAACTGTTTTTT
. many TRBJ1-1 TRBV19 CASSHGTGNTEAFF TGTGCCAGTAGTCACGGGACGGGCAACACTGAAGCTTTCTTT
TRBD2 . TRBJ2-3 TRBV6-6 CASRTLSGGFTDTQYF TGTGCCAGCAGGACCCTTAGCGGGGGGTTCACAGATACGCAGTATTTT
TRBD2 . TRBJ2-1 TRBV20-1 CSASGGASGRKEQFF TGCAGTGCTAGCGGTGGAGCTAGCGGTCGGAAGGAGCAGTTCTTC
. . TRBJ1-4 TRBV28 CASRLWPGPSNEKLFF TGTGCCAGCCGATTGTGGCCGGGGCCTTCTAATGAAAAACTGTTTTTT
. . TRBJ2-3 TRBV4-2 CASSQGGGFTDTQYF TGTGCCAGCAGCCAAGGAGGCGGATTTACGGATACGCAGTATTTT
TRBD2 . TRBJ2-3 TRBV19 CASSAYQRGGPDTQYF TGTGCCAGTAGTGCCTACCAGCGGGGGGGCCCAGATACGCAGTATTTT